What follows are 9 T cell receptor beta chains derived from one specimen sequenced in a study of early T cells in non-severe SARS-CoV-2 infection. From the 5' RACE reads, TCRdb called clonotypes with MiXCR, one entry per CDR3 protein. This table has 90,000 to 120,000 distinct CDR3 sequences, around 10% appearing once. Sequencing was performed on whole blood. These receptor sequences come from an adult who was a healthcare worker with PCR-confirmed SARS-CoV-2 infection or an uninfected control (not recorded which).

This clonotype has at least ten counts. The genes are TRBV6-5 and TRBJ1-5, with TRBD1 as a possible D gene (5 bases). Trimming took 6 bases from V and 2 from J, leaving 8 bases between them. Germline CDR1 reads MNHEY; CDR2 reads SVGAGI. CDR3 length: 13 residues. CDR3 bases: TGTGCCAGCAGCTGGGACGGCAATCAGCCCCAGCATTTT. This codes for CASSWDGNQPQHF.

As concerns this clonotype: A much larger clone lies a single base off, so this may be a read error. The rearrangement joins TRBV24-1 to TRBJ2-2; 7 bases match TRBD1. CDR1 and CDR2 from the germline V gene are KGHDR and SFDVKD. The CDR3 runs 16 residues. The CDR3 nucleotides read TGTGCCAACAGTGATTTTGCAGGGGGGAACACCGGGGAGCTGTTTTTT. It codes for CANSDFAGGNTGELFF.

The genes are TRBV28 and TRBJ2-1; no reliable D call. V shed 8 bases and J shed 9 bases, with 14 bases lying between them. The CDR3 consists of 12 residues. Germline-derived CDR1 and CDR2 are MDHEN and SYDVKM. The CDR3 region is CASHPPVGEQFF. In DNA form, the CDR3 reads TGTGCCAGCCACCCCCCCGTTGGTGAGCAGTTCTTC.

This clonotype was seen repeatedly, ten times or more. The chain carries TRBV6-5 and TRBJ2-5; no reliable D call. Germline values: CDR1 MNHEY, CDR2 SVGAGI. V dropped 0 bases and J dropped 6 bases, with 5 bases sitting between them. The CDR3 extends over 12 amino acids. The CDR3 nucleotides read TGTGCCAGCAGTTACTCGGGGAAGACCCAGTACTTC. This gives the protein CASSYSGKTQYF.

This clonotype showed up many times. This chain joins TRBV20-1 and TRBJ1-6; D may be TRBD1 (5 bases). CDR1 and CDR2 from the germline V gene are DFQATT and SNEGSKA (reference sequence). This CDR3 has 14 residues. V lost 1 base to trimming and J lost 7 bases, with 11 bases between them. The CDR3 region has the DNA TGCAGTGCTAGAGGGATCAGGGTCAATTCACCCCTCCACTTT. Translating gives CSARGIRVNSPLHF.

The V gene is TRBV10-1, the J gene TRBJ2-1, with TRBD2 matching 12 bases. This CDR3 has 16 residues. Germline values: CDR1 WNHNN, CDR2 SYGVQD (reference sequence). The J segment lost 6 bases and the V segment lost 7 bases, leaving 10 bases of the junction unmatched. The CDR3 here is CASTSPSGRALNEQFF. In DNA, the CDR3 is TGCGCCAGCACCTCCCCTAGCGGGAGGGCCCTCAATGAGCAGTTCTTC.

This clonotype came up many times. The V call is TRBV7-2, the J call TRBJ2-7; D is possibly TRBD1 (6 bases). CDR3 size: 14 residues. Germline CDR1 reads SGHTA; CDR2 reads FQGNSA. The ends were cut back, 5 bases at V and 4 bases at J, with 15 bases in the middle. The CDR3 nucleotides are TGTGCCAGCAGCCCCCGGACAGCCAGATACGAGCAGTACTTC. Its translation: CASSPRTARYEQYF.

This clonotype was observed a handful of times. The chain is built from TRBV18 and TRBJ2-3; TRBD2 agrees at 10 bases. The CDR3 contains 21 residues. J gave up 0 bases and V 4 bases, and 19 bases lay outside the gene matches. Germline CDR1 KGHSH, CDR2 LQKENI. In DNA form, the CDR3 reads TGTGCCAGCTCACACCCACCCCTTAGCCCCGGACTAGCGGAGAGCACAGATACGCAGTATTTT. Its translation is CASSHPPLSPGLAESTDTQYF.

The chain carries TRBV7-9 and TRBJ2-7; a possible D gene is TRBD2 (5 bases). Germline V gene lookup returns CDR1 SEHNR and CDR2 FQNEAQ (reference sequence). CDR3 size: 15 residues. Trimming took off 2 bases at V and 7 bases at J, with 18 bases between the two ends. The CDR3 bases are TGTGCCAGCAGCTTAATCCCGACTACCTCTCGGGAGCAGTACTTC. Amino acid sequence: CASSLIPTTSREQYF.